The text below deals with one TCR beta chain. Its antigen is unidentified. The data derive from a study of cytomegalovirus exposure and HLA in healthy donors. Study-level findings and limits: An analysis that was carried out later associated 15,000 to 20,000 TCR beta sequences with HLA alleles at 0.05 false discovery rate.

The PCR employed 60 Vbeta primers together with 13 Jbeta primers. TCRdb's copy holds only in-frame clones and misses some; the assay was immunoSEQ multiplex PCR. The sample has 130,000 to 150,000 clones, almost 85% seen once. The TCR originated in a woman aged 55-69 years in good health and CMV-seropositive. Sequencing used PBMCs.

The CDR3 DNA is TGTGCCAGCCGGCCTAGCGGACATGGCACAGATACGCAGTATTTT. This translates into CASRPSGHGTDTQYF. The chain carries TRBV19 and TRBJ2-3, with TRBD2 identical over 7 bases. The CDR3 extends over 15 amino acids. The germline CDR1 and CDR2 sequences are LNHDA and SQIVND (reference sequence). Trimming at V came to 9 bases and at J to 1 base, leaving 10 bases not matched to a gene.